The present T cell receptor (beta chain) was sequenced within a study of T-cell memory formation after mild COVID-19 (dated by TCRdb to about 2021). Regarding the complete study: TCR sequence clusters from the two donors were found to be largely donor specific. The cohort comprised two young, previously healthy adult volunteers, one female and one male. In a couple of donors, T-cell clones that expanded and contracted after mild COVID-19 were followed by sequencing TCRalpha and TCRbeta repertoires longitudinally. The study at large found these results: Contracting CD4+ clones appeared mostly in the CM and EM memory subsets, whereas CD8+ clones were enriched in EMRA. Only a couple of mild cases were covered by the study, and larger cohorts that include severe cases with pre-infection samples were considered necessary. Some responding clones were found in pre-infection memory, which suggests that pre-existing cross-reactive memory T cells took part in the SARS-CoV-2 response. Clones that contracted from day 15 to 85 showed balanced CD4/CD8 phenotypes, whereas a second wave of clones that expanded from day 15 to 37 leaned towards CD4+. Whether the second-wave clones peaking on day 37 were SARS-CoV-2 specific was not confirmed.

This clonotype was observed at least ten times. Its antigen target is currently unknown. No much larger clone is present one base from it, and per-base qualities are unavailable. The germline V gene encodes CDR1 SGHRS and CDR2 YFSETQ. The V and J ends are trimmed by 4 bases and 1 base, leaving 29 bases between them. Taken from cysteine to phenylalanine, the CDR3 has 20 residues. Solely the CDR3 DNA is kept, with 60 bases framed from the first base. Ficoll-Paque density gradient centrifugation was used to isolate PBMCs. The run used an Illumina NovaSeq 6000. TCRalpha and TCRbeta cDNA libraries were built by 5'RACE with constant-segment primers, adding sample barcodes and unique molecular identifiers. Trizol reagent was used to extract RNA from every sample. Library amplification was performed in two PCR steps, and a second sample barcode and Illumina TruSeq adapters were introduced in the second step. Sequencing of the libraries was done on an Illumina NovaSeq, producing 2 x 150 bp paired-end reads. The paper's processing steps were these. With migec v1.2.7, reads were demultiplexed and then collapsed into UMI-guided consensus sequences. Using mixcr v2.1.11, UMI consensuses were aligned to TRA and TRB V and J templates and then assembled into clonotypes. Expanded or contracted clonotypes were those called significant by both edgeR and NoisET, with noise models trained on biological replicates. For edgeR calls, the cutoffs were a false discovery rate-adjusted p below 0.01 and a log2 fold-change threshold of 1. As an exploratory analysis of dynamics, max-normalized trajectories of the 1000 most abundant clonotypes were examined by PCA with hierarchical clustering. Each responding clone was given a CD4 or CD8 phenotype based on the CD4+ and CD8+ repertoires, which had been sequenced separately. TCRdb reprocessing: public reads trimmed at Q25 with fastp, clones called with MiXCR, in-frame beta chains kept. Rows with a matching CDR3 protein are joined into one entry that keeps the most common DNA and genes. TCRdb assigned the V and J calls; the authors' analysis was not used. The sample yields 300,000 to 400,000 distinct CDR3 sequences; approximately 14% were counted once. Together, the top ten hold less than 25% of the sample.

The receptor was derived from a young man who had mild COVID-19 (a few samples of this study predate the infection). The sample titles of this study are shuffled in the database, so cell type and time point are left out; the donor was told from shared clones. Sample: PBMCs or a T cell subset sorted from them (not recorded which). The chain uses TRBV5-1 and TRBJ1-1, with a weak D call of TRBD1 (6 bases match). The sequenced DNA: TGCGCCAGCAGCGGAACAACCCCGGGACATGTCACGTCGGCGAACACTGAAGCTTTCTTT. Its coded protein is CASSGTTPGHVTSANTEAFF.